This passage covers 9 T cell receptor beta chains from one sample sequenced in a study of T cell responses to AZD1222 COVID-19 vaccine. Profiled with immunoSEQ multiplex PCR; TCRdb holds only in-frame clones, not every one. The table lists 130,000 or so clones, around 90% of them singletons, with 7.5% to 9.5% in the top ten. Sequenced here: peripheral blood, sampled 28 days after the second dose of the MenACWY control vaccine. The receptor set was obtained from an adult who received the MenACWY meningococcal vaccine as a control.

The chain recombines TRBV7-3 with TRBJ1-1; a possible D gene is TRBD1 (5 bases). CDR1 is SGHTA and CDR2 is FQGTGA in the germline V gene. Deletions cut 3 bases from V and 4 bases from J, with 12 bases between. This CDR3 contains 14 residues. The CDR3: CASSLGQGVTEAFF. DNA of the CDR3: TGTGCCAGCAGCTTGGGCCAGGGTGTCACTGAAGCTTTCTTT.

The chain uses TRBV5-5 and TRBJ2-1, with D perhaps TRBD2 (6 bases). The V gene's germline CDR1 is SGHKS and CDR2 YYEKEE (reference sequence). The CDR3 is 16 residues long. V was clipped by 0 bases and J by 0 bases, with 10 bases between them. CDR3 DNA: TGTGCCAGCAGCTTGGCGGGACTGAACTCCTACAATGAGCAGTTCTTC. This encodes CASSLAGLNSYNEQFF.

This chain links TRBV6-6 with TRBJ1-1, with D perhaps TRBD1 (5 bases). This CDR3 is built from 13 residues. The V end lost 7 bases, the J end lost 8 bases, and 17 bases lay between the germline ends. Germline CDR1 reads MNHNY; CDR2 reads SVGAGI (reference sequence). The CDR3 bases are TGTGCCAGCATTGACCGACTGGACATGGAAGCTTTCTTT. Translated: CASIDRLDMEAFF.

This chain uses TRBV7-6 with TRBJ2-3; 8 bases match TRBD1. Looked up from germline, CDR1 is SGHVS and CDR2 is FNYEAQ. This CDR3 spans 17 amino acids. V gave up 3 bases and J gave up 1 base; unmatched junction bases: 9. CDR3 coding DNA: TGTGCCAGCAGCTTGGTTTCTATGACAGGGGGCACAGATACGCAGTATTTT. It is translated as CASSLVSMTGGTDTQYF.

This chain connects TRBV7-9 to TRBJ1-6, with D maybe TRBD1 (5 bases). Trimming removed 5 bases at V and 5 bases at J, with 7 bases between. The CDR3 length is 13 residues. Germline V gene data show CDR1 as SEHNR and CDR2 as FQNEAQ (reference sequence). The CDR3 DNA sequence: TGTGCCAGCAGCGACAGCAATAATTCACCCCTCCACTTT. Its translation: CASSDSNNSPLHF.

The chain recombines TRBV7-2 with TRBJ1-5; 7 bases are shared with TRBD1. V trimming: 5 bases; J trimming: 0 bases; junction bases outside the gene matches: 7. The CDR3 has 16 residues. Germline loops: CDR1 SGHTA, CDR2 FQGNSA. CDR3 bases: TGTGCCAGCAGCCCCCGACAGGGAGTTAGCAATCAGCCCCAGCATTTT. Its protein product is CASSPRQGVSNQPQHF.

This clone is a singleton in its sample. The chain links TRBV5-1 to TRBJ2-7; a possible D gene is TRBD1 (5 bases). The V end lost 5 bases, the J end lost 0 bases, and 12 bases lay between the germline ends. The CDR3 runs 14 residues. Germline CDR1 SGHRS, CDR2 YFSETQ. CDR3 loop: CASSDRSVSYEQYF. In DNA, the CDR3 is TGCGCCAGCAGTGACAGATCGGTCTCCTACGAGCAGTACTTC.

The chain combines TRBV2 with TRBJ2-3, with D perhaps TRBD1 (5 bases). CDR3 length equals 14 residues. Germline CDR1 is SNHLY and CDR2 is FYNNEI. Trimming removed 3 bases at V and 7 bases at J, with 14 bases between. The CDR3: CASSDPLNRYTQYF. The CDR3 nucleotides read TGTGCCAGCAGTGATCCCCTTAACAGGTATACGCAGTATTTT.

The CDR3 here is CASSPTGPQETQYF. The DNA for the CDR3 is TGTGCCAGCAGCCCAACAGGTCCCCAAGAGACCCAGTACTTC. The rearrangement links TRBV3-1 (or the pseudogene TRBV3-2) to TRBJ2-5, with D possibly being TRBD1 (5 bases). V was pared by 4 bases and J by 1 base, with 10 bases between. The CDR3 runs to 14 residues. CDR1 LGHDT and CDR2 YNNKEL come from the germline V gene (reference sequence).